This TCR beta chain derives from a study of T cells in Graves' hyperthyroidism and ophthalmopathy. Study observations and caveats: From stable hyperthyroidism, ophthalmopathy was separated by a 13 V-J model.

What was amplified from RNA transcripts were TCR beta CDR3 regions. Using the HTBI primer set, a first-round RT-PCR was run on the TCR CDR3. TCRdb processed the multiplex PCR reads anew with MiXCR; each CDR3 protein has one entry. The data show about 300,000 distinct CDR3 sequences, about 19% seen once. The PBMCs were sourced from fresh peripheral blood (about 9.6 ml). This clonotype was counted a few times. Its target is not known. This CDR3 region has 14 residues. Trimming removed 3 bases at V and 1 base at J, with 9 bases between. Germline CDR1 reads MDHEN; CDR2 reads SYDVKM. The sequence was collected from a man between 50 and 59 years old with Graves' ophthalmopathy. The rearrangement joins TRBV28 to TRBJ1-2; D unclear. Source material: blood. This CDR3 reads CASSFGRLNYGYTF. The DNA for the CDR3 is TGTGCCAGCAGTTTTGGACGGCTTAACTATGGCTACACCTTC.